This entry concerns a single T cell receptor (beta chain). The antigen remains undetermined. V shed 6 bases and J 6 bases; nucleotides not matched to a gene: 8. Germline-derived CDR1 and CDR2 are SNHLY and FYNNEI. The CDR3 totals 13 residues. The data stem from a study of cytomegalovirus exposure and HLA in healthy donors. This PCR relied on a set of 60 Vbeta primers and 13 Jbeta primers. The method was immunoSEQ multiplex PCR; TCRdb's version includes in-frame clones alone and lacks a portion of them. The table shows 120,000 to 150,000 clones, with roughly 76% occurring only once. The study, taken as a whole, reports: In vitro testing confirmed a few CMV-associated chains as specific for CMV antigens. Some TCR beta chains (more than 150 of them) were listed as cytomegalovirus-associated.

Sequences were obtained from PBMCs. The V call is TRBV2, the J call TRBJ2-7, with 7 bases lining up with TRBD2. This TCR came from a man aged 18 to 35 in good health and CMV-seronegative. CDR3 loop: CASRRILASEQYF. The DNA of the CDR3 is TGTGCCAGCAGGAGAATACTAGCGAGCGAGCAGTACTTC.